Listed below are T cell receptor beta chains from one sample, sequenced in a study of CD8+ T cells in alopecia areata. Only in-frame clones appear in the TCRdb table, and some are missing; sequencing was by immunoSEQ multiplex PCR. The table includes a few hundred thousand clones, around three fifths detected once. The sequences come from CD4+ T cells sorted from blood, collected between weeks 51 and 52, from a patient treated with tofacitinib. The receptors stem from a human donor with alopecia areata. The CDR3 runs from the conserved cysteine through the conserved F or W. The order of the fields is CDR3 protein, V gene, CDR3 length.

CAISESRQDPDIQYF | TRBV10-3 | 15
CASSGPLRSYEQYF | TRBV5-6 | 14
CSGAEGTEAFF | TRBV29-1 | 11
CASQGGADYGYTF | TRBV2 | 13
CAWTSGTGTDTQYF | TRBV30 | 14
CASSIGRVDTQYF | TRBV19 | 13
CAVADRPNQPQHF | TRBV19 | 13
CAWRGPGSSYNSPLHF | TRBV30 | 16
CASSLGLGRTGELFF | TRBV7-2 | 15
CTSRDRDNSNQPQHF | TRBV1 | 15
CASSPTGTDTQYF | TRBV5-5 | 13
CASRPGDSPLHF | TRBV25-1 | 12
CAWGSGGTTSLEQYF | TRBV30 | 15
CASSLDGQVGANVLTF | TRBV5-1 | 16
CASSPDMDSYNEQFF | TRBV27 | 15
CSAWGRGRGELFF | TRBV29-1 | 13
CAWSHTGELFF | TRBV30 | 11
CTSSAFTGGGLSYNEQFF | TRBV11-2 | 18
CASSQDPFNGEAFF | TRBV4-1 | 14
CAISPGQGSYGYTF | TRBV10-3 | 14
CASSAGGFQETQYF | TRBV9 | 14
CSVEFQQETQYF | TRBV29-1 | 12
CSARGLQGGYF | TRBV20-1 | 11
CATSRELRTDTQYF | TRBV15 | 14
CSVAGQDNQPQHF | TRBV29-1 | 13
CASSQDPPGGETQYF | TRBV4-1 | 15
CASSEMISTEQFF | TRBV4-3 | 13
CASYRSGGRTDTQYF | TRBV5-1 | 15
CASSGAGGQPQHF | TRBV25-1 | 13
CASSTRTGAGELFF | TRBV7-2 | 14
CATSRDLGQGSSVGYTF | TRBV15 | 17
CAWSRHRARAGTEAFF | TRBV30 | 16
CSAGQGEETQYF | TRBV29-1 | 12
CSVEAVLGTQYF | TRBV29-1 | 12
CASSFLAGGPGELFF | TRBV27 | 15
CASSKSSGGRTDTQYF | TRBV9 | 16
CASSSSGLGYTF | TRBV6-6 | 12
CATSRAGPTSRGNQPQHF | TRBV15 | 18
CASSLAAGAVNEQFF | TRBV7-2 | 15
CASSNRTGGTGELFF | TRBV5-1 | 15
CASSPRDEQYF | TRBV18 | 11
CAISVTGEQYF | TRBV10-3 | 11
CASSVLGQTNTEAFF | TRBV7-9 | 15
CASSGPLGQGSQPQHF | TRBV6-6 | 16
CASSYRTNYGYTF | TRBV2 | 13
CAWTFPAGGIDEQFF | TRBV30 | 15
CASSDMSINEQFF | TRBV25-1 | 13
CASSDRGDSPLHF | TRBV7-2 | 13
CASSLVNGGGETQYF | TRBV5-1 | 15
CASSRGVSGANVLTF | TRBV19 | 15
CASSVVGVNNEQFF | TRBV9 | 14